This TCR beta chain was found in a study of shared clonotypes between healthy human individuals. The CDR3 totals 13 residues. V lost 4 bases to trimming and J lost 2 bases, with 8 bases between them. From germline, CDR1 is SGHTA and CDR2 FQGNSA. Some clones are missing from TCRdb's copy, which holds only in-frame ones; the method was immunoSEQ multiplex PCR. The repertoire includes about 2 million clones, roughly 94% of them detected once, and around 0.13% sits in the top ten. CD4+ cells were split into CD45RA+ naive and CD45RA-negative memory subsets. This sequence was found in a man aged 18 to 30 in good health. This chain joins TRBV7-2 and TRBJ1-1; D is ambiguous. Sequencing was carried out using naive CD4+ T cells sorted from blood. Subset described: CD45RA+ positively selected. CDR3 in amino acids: CASSWTRNTEAFF. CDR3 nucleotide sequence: TGTGCCAGCAGCTGGACGCGTAACACTGAAGCTTTCTTT.